This T cell receptor beta chain was profiled in a study of blood T cell repertoires in COVID-19. Data came from immunoSEQ multiplex PCR; TCRdb stores just in-frame clones and leaves some out. The sample lists roughly 70,000 clones, approximately 90% seen once, with about 1.4% in the top ten. Trimming removed 5 bases from V and 1 base from J; junction bases left unmatched: 5. The germline V gene encodes CDR1 PRHDT and CDR2 FYEKMQ (reference sequence). The CDR3 has 15 amino acids. This chain links TRBV13 with TRBJ1-2, with TRBD1 matching over 9 bases. This sequence originates from a human donor in a cohort sampled during active COVID-19. Sequenced input: peripheral blood. This CDR3 is CASSARDRDNYGYTF. In nucleotides, the CDR3 is TGTGCCAGCAGCGCCCGGGACAGGGATAACTATGGCTACACCTTC. The full variable domain, with the rest looked up from reference TRBV13 and TRBJ1-2, is AAGVIQSPRHLIKEKRETATLKCYPIPRHDTVYWYQQGPGQDPQFLISFYEKMQSDKGSIPDRFSAQQFSDYHSELNMSSLELGDSALYFCASSARDRDNYGYTFGSGTRLTVV.